The 27 T cell receptor beta chains listed next were all sequenced from one sample in a study of beta chain features in type 1 diabetes. Since all of the isolated RNA was reverse transcribed, expressed TCRB transcripts were what got sequenced. Generated by immunoSEQ multiplex PCR, the TCRdb table keeps only in-frame clones and is missing some. Here the sample spans 200,000 to 250,000 clones, 68% being singletons. Sequencing input: naive CD4+ T cells from blood. The receptors shown here come from a man in his thirties or forties in good health.

J is TRBJ2-1 and V is TRBV7-2; D unresolved. This CDR3 has 12 residues. The ends were cut back, 5 bases at V and 10 bases at J, with 12 bases in the middle. Looked up from germline, CDR1 is SGHTA and CDR2 is FQGNSA. The CDR3 DNA reads as TGTGCCAGCAGCCTCCTATCATCGGAGCAGTTCTTC. Amino acid sequence: CASSLLSSEQFF.

A single count supports this clone. The chain employs TRBV29-1 and TRBJ2-1; D might be TRBD2 (5 bases). V shed 1 base and J shed 0 bases, with 13 bases lying between them. The CDR3 runs 16 residues. Germline V CDR1 and CDR2: SQVTM, ANQGSEA. The CDR3 bases are TGCAGCGTTGAAGGCCCCCTCGGGAACTCCTACAATGAGCAGTTCTTC. Translation: CSVEGPLGNSYNEQFF.

This clone was observed a handful of times. The chain has TRBV7-9 and TRBJ2-7; D is possibly TRBD2 (5 bases). The V gene lost 3 bases and the J gene lost 0 bases, with 9 bases spanning the gap. The CDR3 sequence is 14 residues long. Per germline, CDR1 SEHNR and CDR2 FQNEAQ (reference sequence). CDR3 sequence reads: CASSFMSGSYEQYF. The CDR3, as DNA: TGTGCCAGCAGCTTTATGAGCGGCTCCTACGAGCAGTACTTC.

The V and J genes are TRBV30 and TRBJ2-1, with D possibly TRBD2 on 5 matching bases. The ends were cut back, 0 bases at V and 6 bases at J, with 12 bases in the middle. Germline values: CDR1 GTSNPN, CDR2 SVGIG (reference sequence). The CDR3 runs to 14 residues. The CDR3 sequence: CAWSVLTGFNEQFF. CDR3 nucleotides: TGTGCCTGGAGTGTATTGACGGGATTCAATGAGCAGTTCTTC.

The chain combines TRBV29-1 with TRBJ2-3; unclear D gene. Deletions cut 4 bases from V and 0 bases from J, with 8 bases between. Germline-derived CDR1 and CDR2 are SQVTM and ANQGSEA. This CDR3 is built from 13 residues. The CDR3 nucleotides read TGCAGCGTTGGTGTTGGGAGCACAGATACGCAGTATTTT. Translation gives CSVGVGSTDTQYF.

The rearrangement joins TRBV29-1 to TRBJ2-4; D may be TRBD1 (6 bases). The V end was cut by 4 bases, the J end by 5 bases, with 12 bases between. This CDR3 is 13 amino acids long. Per the germline V gene, CDR1 is SQVTM and CDR2 is ANQGSEA. CDR3 in DNA: TGCAGCGTTGCGGTAGGGGGTGAAAACATTCAGTACTTC. It specifies CSVAVGGENIQYF.

The V and J genes are TRBV28 and TRBJ2-1; 9 nucleotides match TRBD2. The CDR3 totals 14 residues. Per germline, CDR1 MDHEN and CDR2 SYDVKM. The V gene end was trimmed by 10 bases and the J gene end by 6 bases; junction bases not matched to a gene: 10. The chain's CDR3 is CATRAGGPINEQFF. Here the CDR3 DNA reads TGTGCCACGAGGGCGGGAGGGCCGATCAATGAGCAGTTCTTC.

This clone was observed a single time. The gene calls are TRBV28 and TRBJ2-3; D call uncertain. This CDR3 region has 12 residues. Trimming pared 6 bases from V and 2 bases from J, leaving 6 bases between. CDR1 is MDHEN and CDR2 is SYDVKM in the germline V gene. CDR3 in DNA: TGTGCCAGCAGGGCTTTCACAGATACGCAGTATTTT. Its protein product is CASRAFTDTQYF.

This clone was observed a handful of times. The V and J genes are TRBV30 and TRBJ2-2; D call uncertain. Germline V gives CDR1 GTSNPN, CDR2 SVGIG (reference sequence). The CDR3 consists of 12 residues. The ends were cut back, 0 bases at V and 6 bases at J, with 5 bases in the middle. The DNA of the CDR3 is TGTGCCTGGAGTGTACGGTCCGGGGAGCTGTTTTTT. Its translation is CAWSVRSGELFF.

V usage is TRBV30 and J usage is TRBJ2-1; 7 bases line up with TRBD2. CDR1 is GTSNPN and CDR2 is SVGIG in the germline V gene (reference sequence). The CDR3 has 14 residues. V shed 3 bases and J 5 bases; nucleotides not matched to a gene: 7. The CDR3 loop reads CAWSVGLADNEQFF. The CDR3 DNA follows: TGTGCCTGGAGCGTGGGGCTAGCGGACAATGAGCAGTTCTTC.

This clone was recorded a few times. V and J are TRBV15 and TRBJ1-1; no definite D call. CDR1 LNHNV and CDR2 YYDKDF come from the germline V gene (reference sequence). CDR3 size: 15 residues. V was cut by 3 bases and J by 10 bases, with 21 bases left in between. The CDR3 DNA sequence: TGTGCCACCAGCAGCCCACACAACCCGGACTTGGGAGCTTTCTTT. It encodes CATSSPHNPDLGAFF.

The chain joins TRBV11-2 to TRBJ2-3, with D hard to call. CDR3 size: 14 residues. The V end lost 4 bases, the J end lost 0 bases, and 8 bases lay between the germline ends. The V gene's germline CDR1 is SGHAT and CDR2 FQNNGV. Written as DNA, the CDR3 is TGTGCCAGCAGCTCCCAACCTAGCACAGATACGCAGTATTTT. Amino acid sequence: CASSSQPSTDTQYF. Looking up the rest from reference TRBV11-2 and TRBJ2-3 gives the full variable domain: EAGVAQSPRYKIIEKRQSVAFWCNPISGHATLYWYQQILGQGPKLLIQFQNNGVVDDSQLPKDRFSAERLKGVDSTLKIQPAKLEDSAVYLCASSSQPSTDTQYFGPGTRLTVL.

The genes are TRBV6-6 and TRBJ1-5, with D possibly being TRBD1 (6 bases). The CDR3 totals 12 residues. Deletions cut 5 bases from V and 4 bases from J, with 6 bases between. Germline-derived CDR1 and CDR2 are MNHNY and SVGAGI (reference sequence). CDR3 DNA: TGTGCCAGCAGTCAGGGGAATCAGCCCCAGCATTTT. Encoded protein: CASSQGNQPQHF.

This chain joins TRBV30 and TRBJ2-2, with D unclear. This CDR3 region has 13 residues. The V gene lost 0 bases and the J gene lost 4 bases, with 6 bases spanning the gap. Germline CDR1 is GTSNPN and CDR2 is SVGIG (reference sequence). The CDR3 protein is CAWSVYSTGELFF. CDR3 DNA: TGTGCCTGGAGTGTATACAGCACCGGGGAGCTGTTTTTT.

V and J are TRBV30 and TRBJ2-2; D may be TRBD1 (6 bases). The ends were cut back, 6 bases at V and 1 base at J, with 27 bases in the middle. The germline gives CDR1 GTSNPN, CDR2 SVGIG (reference sequence). CDR3 length equals 19 residues. The chain's CDR3 is CACNSPGHFSFRNTGELFF. CDR3 DNA: TGTGCCTGTAACTCCCCGGGACATTTTTCCTTCAGGAACACCGGGGAGCTGTTTTTT.

This clone came up a few times. The rearrangement uses TRBV29-1 and TRBJ2-3; D possibly corresponds to TRBD2 (5 bases). There are 11 residues in the CDR3. Per the germline V gene, CDR1 is SQVTM and CDR2 is ANQGSEA. Trimming removed 6 bases from V and 14 bases from J, with 18 bases in between. The DNA for the CDR3 is TGCAGCGTCGGGGTCGGGGAAAGGTGGTATTTT. Encoded protein: CSVGVGERWYF.

The genes are TRBV7-6 and TRBJ1-4; 7 nucleotides match TRBD1. The CDR3 sequence is 14 residues long. CDR1 is SGHVS, CDR2 FNYEAQ, per germline. The J segment lost 6 bases and the V segment lost 5 bases, leaving 6 bases of the junction unmatched. The CDR3 is CASSTRQGYEKLFF. CDR3 nucleotide sequence: TGTGCCAGCAGCACCCGACAGGGTTATGAAAAACTGTTTTTT. Supplemented by reference TRBV7-6 and TRBJ1-4, the full variable domain reads GAGVSQSPRYKVTKRGQDVALRCDPISGHVSLYWYRQALGQGPEFLTYFNYEAQQDKSGLPNDRFSAERPEGSISTLTIQRTEQRDSAMYRCASSTRQGYEKLFFGSGTQLSVL.

CDR3 protein: CAWKGDTDTQYF. The CDR3 DNA follows: TGTGCCTGGAAGGGGGACACAGATACGCAGTATTTT. The chain combines TRBV30 with TRBJ2-3; D is perhaps TRBD1 (6 bases). The CDR3 has 12 residues. V was pared by 4 bases and J by 2 bases, with 7 bases between. In germline, CDR1 is GTSNPN, CDR2 SVGIG (reference sequence).

The chain recombines TRBV30 with TRBJ2-7, with D perhaps matching TRBD1 (6 bases). CDR3 length: 14 amino acids. Germline V gives CDR1 GTSNPN, CDR2 SVGIG (reference sequence). V was trimmed by 2 bases and J by 1 base, leaving 12 bases between them. The CDR3 here is CAWSKTGLSYEQYF. CDR3 in DNA: TGTGCCTGGAGTAAGACAGGACTTTCCTACGAGCAGTACTTC. Complete variable domain (other parts from reference TRBV30 and TRBJ2-7): SQTIHQWPATLVQPVGSPLSLECTVEGTSNPNLYWYRQAAGRGLQLLFYSVGIGQISSEVPQNLSASRPQDRQFILSSKKLLLSDSGFYLCAWSKTGLSYEQYFGPGTRLTVT.

The chain joins TRBV29-1 to TRBJ1-2; possible D gene TRBD1, 5 bases. Trimming pared 5 bases from V and 4 bases from J, leaving 14 bases between. Germline V gives CDR1 SQVTM, CDR2 ANQGSEA. CDR3 size: 13 residues. CDR3 DNA: TGCAGCGTTAGGCAGGGCCTTTCCTATGGCTACACCTTC. It encodes CSVRQGLSYGYTF.

This clone was picked up a small number of times. This CDR3 is also generated by other DNA sequences in the sample. This sequence joins TRBV9 and TRBJ2-5; D is possibly TRBD1 (5 bases). In germline, CDR1 is SGDLS, CDR2 YYNGEE. The V end was cut by 0 bases, the J end by 2 bases, with 8 bases between. The CDR3 has 14 amino acids. CDR3 loop: CASSVGTLQETQYF. As DNA, the CDR3 is TGTGCCAGCAGCGTAGGGACACTGCAAGAGACCCAGTACTTC.

The chain recombines TRBV7-9 with TRBJ2-3; maybe TRBD1 (6 bases). The CDR3 extends over 15 amino acids. V lost 4 bases and J lost 3, with 14 bases in between. CDR1 is SEHNR, CDR2 FQNEAQ, per germline (reference sequence). The CDR3 sequence is CASSSRSRGTDTQYF. DNA for the CDR3: TGTGCCAGCAGCTCCCGGTCTAGGGGGACAGATACGCAGTATTTT.

This clone was seen more than once but under ten times. The gene calls are TRBV10-3 and TRBJ2-1; the match to TRBD1 covers 11 bases. Germline values: CDR1 ENHRY, CDR2 SYGVKD. The CDR3 length is 14 residues. Trimming at V came to 10 bases and at J to 4 bases, leaving 6 bases not matched to a gene. The CDR3 protein is CATIWDRGYNEQFF. In DNA form, the CDR3 reads TGTGCCACCATCTGGGACAGGGGGTACAATGAGCAGTTCTTC.

The chain carries TRBV14 and TRBJ2-1; D is unresolved. In germline, CDR1 is SGHDN, CDR2 FVKESK. The V and J ends lost 1 base and 3 bases respectively, with 10 bases between them. The CDR3 is 15 residues long. CDR3: CASSQGGGIYNEQFF. CDR3 in DNA: TGTGCCAGCAGCCAAGGTGGTGGGATCTACAATGAGCAGTTCTTC.

CDR3 protein: CAWKGGLRSISGNTIYF. Here the CDR3 DNA reads TGTGCCTGGAAAGGAGGACTCCGATCGATCTCTGGAAACACCATATATTTT. This chain joins TRBV30 and TRBJ1-3; no reliable D call. From germline, CDR1 is GTSNPN and CDR2 SVGIG (reference sequence). V was cut by 4 bases and J by 0 bases, with 19 bases left in between. The CDR3 extends over 17 amino acids.

The gene calls are TRBV30 and TRBJ1-1; D uncertain. The CDR3 is 11 residues long. In germline, CDR1 is GTSNPN, CDR2 SVGIG (reference sequence). V shed 4 bases and J shed 7 bases, with 10 bases lying between them. The CDR3 protein is CAWTRTVEAFF. The CDR3 bases are TGTGCCTGGACACGGACGGTTGAAGCTTTCTTT.

DNA of the CDR3: TGTGCCAGCAGTTCGGACCCCTTTCAGACCCAGTACTTC. It yields the protein CASSSDPFQTQYF. The V call is TRBV28, the J call TRBJ2-5; D gene uncertain. This CDR3 has 13 amino acids. The V end lost 4 bases, the J end lost 6 bases, and 12 bases lay between the germline ends. The germline CDR1 and CDR2 sequences are MDHEN and SYDVKM.